Reported below is one TCR beta chain. V was trimmed by 0 bases and J by 0 bases, leaving 13 bases between them. In germline, CDR1 is SGHNT, CDR2 YYREEE (reference sequence). The CDR3 covers 17 residues. The sample belongs to a study of blood T cell repertoires in COVID-19. Study overall: COVID-19 samples, acute and convalescent, were from the United States, Italy and Spain. T cells, B-cell-depleted T cells, or PBMCs provided the cDNA or gDNA that served as material.

As processed by the authors: Amplification of reference gene primers was used by the study to estimate nucleated cell counts. TCRdb's table, derived via immunoSEQ multiplex PCR, lists solely in-frame clones and lacks some. V and J calls and clone size are those listed in that table; D and trimming were worked out from the DNA. The sample lists approximately 44,000 clones, 80% to 90% occurring once. V usage is TRBV5-4 and J usage is TRBJ2-1; weak D call: TRBD1 (6 bases). Material: peripheral blood. This clonotype originated in a man in his 60s with active COVID-19. The CDR3 bases are TGTGCCAGCAGCTTGGCAGGGGCCGTATTCTCCTACAATGAGCAGTTCTTC. It is translated as CASSLAGAVFSYNEQFF.